This T cell receptor beta chain was captured by sequencing in a study of T cells in Graves' hyperthyroidism and ophthalmopathy. Whole-study context: Pretreatment peripheral blood was obtained at initial diagnosis.

Amplification of TCR beta CDR3 regions used RNA as the template. HTBI primers were employed in a first-round RT-PCR of the TCR CDR3. TCRdb re-derived calls from the multiplex PCR reads in MiXCR, one entry per CDR3 protein. The sample records hundreds of thousands of distinct CDR3 sequences, roughly a quarter being singletons. Of note for this clonotype: Its antigen is unidentified.

The CDR3 consists of 14 residues. V shed 5 bases and J 5 bases; nucleotides not matched to a gene: 4. Study-level results: Ophthalmopathy, which appeared later, was predicted by the model a median approximately six months before onset. Blood also carried most thyroid clonotypes expanded above 0.001.

This rearrangement joins TRBV12-3 or TRBV12-4 to TRBJ1-5; 9 bases map to TRBD1. The sequence came from a woman in her 30s with Graves' ophthalmopathy. Material for sequencing was blood. The CDR3 protein is CASSTRQGDQPQHF. The CDR3 nucleotides read TGTGCCAGCAGTACCCGACAGGGGGATCAGCCCCAGCATTTT.